These 25 T cell receptor beta chains were all obtained from the same sample, sequenced in a study of a mutant IDH1 vaccine in newly diagnosed glioma. The assay was immunoSEQ multiplex PCR, and TCRdb's table has in-frame clones only and misses some. The sample includes some 34,000 clones, approximately 90% of them seen just once. Their specific antigens are unknown. Documented time point: week 47, end of study. All doses held 300 ug of mutant IDH1 20-mer peptide, with topical imiquimod. Source: PBMCs, taken from a glioma patient whose treatment included an IDH1 peptide vaccine. These receptors all stem from a woman aged 40 to 50 with glioma.

In its sample, this clone is medium-sized. The chain is built from TRBV5-4 and TRBJ1-4, with D possibly TRBD1 on 5 matching bases. This CDR3 comprises 17 residues. The V gene's germline CDR1 is SGHNT and CDR2 YYREEE (reference sequence). V lost 0 bases, J lost 3 bases, and 15 bases lay in between. The CDR3 DNA reads as TGTGCCAGCAGCTTGGGTCAGGGTGGTAGACCTAATGAAAAACTGTTTTTT. Translation: CASSLGQGGRPNEKLFF.

The rearrangement joins TRBV6-1 to TRBJ1-2; 11 nucleotides agree with TRBD1. There are 16 residues in the CDR3. V was pared by 4 bases and J by 2 bases, with 6 bases of the junction left unmatched. The V gene's germline CDR1 is MNHNS and CDR2 SASEGT. CDR3 protein: CASSAGTGGKNYGYTF. As DNA, the CDR3 is TGTGCCAGCAGTGCCGGGACAGGGGGTAAAAACTATGGCTACACCTTC.

V usage is TRBV5-1 and J usage is TRBJ1-4, with 10 bases lining up with TRBD1. From germline, CDR1 is SGHRS and CDR2 YFSETQ. V was pared by 5 bases and J by 5 bases, with 6 bases of the junction left unmatched. This CDR3 comprises 15 residues. CDR3 protein: CASSTRTGGNEKLFF. The CDR3 DNA reads TGCGCCAGCAGTACCCGGACAGGGGGAAATGAAAAACTGTTTTTT.

This chain connects TRBV4-1 to TRBJ2-5; TRBD2 matches at 10 bases. CDR1 MGHRA and CDR2 YSYEKL come from the germline V gene. Trimming took 4 bases from V and 4 from J; bases not matched to a gene: 0. This CDR3 comprises 13 residues. The CDR3 sequence is CASSLAGGETQYF. The DNA for the CDR3 is TGCGCCAGCAGCCTAGCGGGAGGAGAGACCCAGTACTTC.

There are a few counts of this clone. This chain joins TRBV30 and TRBJ1-2; 7 bases line up with TRBD1. The J segment lost 7 bases and the V segment lost 5 bases, leaving 10 bases of the junction unmatched. The CDR3 runs 13 residues. The V gene's germline CDR1 is GTSNPN and CDR2 SVGIG (reference sequence). CDR3 amino acids: CAWFDDRERGYTF. Written as DNA, the CDR3 is TGTGCCTGGTTCGACGACAGGGAACGTGGCTACACCTTC.

The chain employs TRBV7-2 and TRBJ1-5; D is possibly TRBD1 (5 bases). V was cut by 2 bases and J by 3 bases, with 11 bases left in between. The CDR3 totals 15 residues. Germline CDR1 is SGHTA and CDR2 is FQGNSA. CDR3 loop: CASSLKGGDNQPQHF. In DNA, the CDR3 is TGTGCCAGCAGCTTAAAGGGAGGGGACAATCAGCCCCAGCATTTT.

The chain has TRBV5-1 and TRBJ2-7; TRBD1 aligns across 11 bases. J gave up 4 bases and V 0 bases, and 3 bases lay outside the gene matches. The V gene's germline CDR1 is SGHRS and CDR2 YFSETQ. This CDR3 is 15 amino acids long. Written as DNA, the CDR3 is TGCGCCAGCAGCTTGGTGGGGACAGGGGGATACGAGCAGTACTTC. Translation: CASSLVGTGGYEQYF. Complete variable domain (other parts from reference TRBV5-1 and TRBJ2-7): KAGVTQTPRYLIKTRGQQVTLSCSPISGHRSVSWYQQTPGQGLQFLFEYFSETQRNKGNFPGRFSGRQFSNSRSEMNVSTLELGDSALYLCASSLVGTGGYEQYFGPGTRLTVT.

The rearrangement links TRBV7-2 to TRBJ1-2; D not resolved. Looked up from germline, CDR1 is SGHTA and CDR2 is FQGNSA. Deletions cut 0 bases from V and 2 bases from J, with 10 bases between. This CDR3 comprises 15 residues. The CDR3 DNA follows: TGTGCCAGCAGCTTAGCGCAAGGGAGGAACTATGGCTACACCTTC. Amino acids: CASSLAQGRNYGYTF. The full variable domain, in which reference TRBV7-2 and TRBJ1-2 provide the parts outside the CDR3, is GAGVSQSPSNKVTEKGKDVELRCDPISGHTALYWYRQSLGQGLEFLIYFQGNSAPDKSGLPSDRFSAERTGGSVSTLTIQRTQQEDSAVYLCASSLAQGRNYGYTFGSGTRLTVV.

The chain combines TRBV29-1 with TRBJ1-4, with TRBD1 as a possible D gene (6 bases). The germline CDR1 and CDR2 sequences are SQVTM and ANQGSEA. This CDR3 comprises 14 residues. V was pared by 7 bases and J by 7 bases, with 19 bases between. In DNA form, the CDR3 reads TGCAGCGGAGTTGCAGGGGCAGGAGGTGAAAAACTGTTTTTT. Translated, it gives CSGVAGAGGEKLFF.

V gene TRBV7-8 combines with J gene TRBJ1-3; D is undetermined. V was clipped by 5 bases and J by 4 bases, with 9 bases between them. This CDR3 has 13 residues. Germline CDR1 is SGHVS and CDR2 is FQNEAQ. The CDR3 reads CASSRLAGNTIYF. The CDR3 coding sequence is TGTGCCAGCAGCCGATTAGCGGGAAACACCATATATTTT.

The chain joins TRBV7-9 to TRBJ2-7; 8 bases match TRBD1. The V gene's germline CDR1 is SEHNR and CDR2 FQNEAQ (reference sequence). J lost 6 bases, V lost 1 base, and 11 bases had no gene match. This CDR3 has 16 amino acids. CDR3 in amino acids: CASSLERGDRRREQYF. In nucleotides, the CDR3 is TGTGCCAGCAGCTTAGAGAGGGGGGACAGGAGGCGCGAGCAGTACTTC.

V usage is TRBV7-2 and J usage is TRBJ2-7; tentatively, D is TRBD2 (6 bases). CDR3 length equals 16 residues. The germline V gene has CDR1 SGHTA and CDR2 FQGNSA. Trimming took off 1 base at V and 2 bases at J, with 15 bases between the two ends. This chain's CDR3 is CASSLVDGGNPYEQYF. In nucleotides, the CDR3 is TGTGCCAGCAGCTTAGTGGACGGCGGGAATCCCTACGAGCAGTACTTC.

V and J are TRBV6-1 and TRBJ2-3; D might be TRBD1 (5 bases). This CDR3 region has 15 residues. The V and J ends lost 4 bases and 2 bases respectively, with 13 bases between them. Germline V gives CDR1 MNHNS, CDR2 SASEGT. The CDR3 protein is CASSARVGFTDTQYF. The DNA for the CDR3 is TGTGCCAGCAGTGCCAGGGTTGGGTTCACAGATACGCAGTATTTT.

The chain uses TRBV7-9 and TRBJ2-6; tentatively, D is TRBD2 (6 bases). This CDR3 contains 15 residues. Germline values: CDR1 SEHNR, CDR2 FQNEAQ (reference sequence). Trimming took 5 bases from V and 1 from J, leaving 9 bases between them. The chain's CDR3 is CASSPGESGANVLTF. In DNA, the CDR3 is TGTGCCAGCAGCCCGGGGGAGTCTGGGGCCAACGTCCTGACTTTC.

J is TRBJ2-3 and V is TRBV4-2; tentative D call: TRBD2 (6 bases). The CDR3 covers 15 residues. Trimming shortened V by 1 base and J by 5 bases, and 13 bases separated the two germline ends. The germline V gene has CDR1 LGHNA and CDR2 YNFKEQ. CDR3 protein: CASSQAHAEGDTQYF. Written as DNA, the CDR3 is TGTGCCAGCAGCCAAGCTCACGCGGAGGGAGATACGCAGTATTTT.

The V and J genes are TRBV6-1 and TRBJ2-7, with 9 bases identical to TRBD2. V shed 6 bases, J shed 6 bases, and the junction held 9 bases outside the gene matches. Germline assignment: CDR1 MNHNS and CDR2 SASEGT. CDR3 length: 14 amino acids. CDR3: CASSAAGGIAEQYF. The CDR3, as DNA: TGTGCCAGCAGCGCCGCGGGGGGGATTGCCGAGCAGTACTTC.

The chain combines TRBV6-1 with TRBJ1-5; TRBD1 might be the D (5 bases). CDR1 MNHNS and CDR2 SASEGT come from the germline V gene. The CDR3 contains 17 residues. V was clipped by 3 bases and J by 1 base, with 16 bases between them. The CDR3 region is CASSEGPDFRSNQPQHF. CDR3 nucleotide sequence: TGTGCCAGCAGTGAGGGGCCGGATTTTCGGAGCAATCAGCCCCAGCATTTT.

V gene TRBV19 combines with J gene TRBJ1-1; weak D call: TRBD1 (5 bases). This CDR3 is 16 amino acids long. V was trimmed by 6 bases and J by 1 base, leaving 18 bases between them. The germline V gene encodes CDR1 LNHDA and CDR2 SQIVND (reference sequence). The CDR3 nucleotides read TGTGCCAGTAGCCTCCAGAGGGGCAGTTCGAACACTGAAGCTTTCTTT. Encoded protein: CASSLQRGSSNTEAFF.

This chain links TRBV19 with TRBJ2-5, with a possible D match to TRBD2 (5 bases). V was shortened by 4 bases and J by 3 bases, with 12 bases between the two germline ends. The CDR3 contains 14 residues. The germline gives CDR1 LNHDA, CDR2 SQIVND (reference sequence). CDR3 in DNA: TGTGCCAGTAGTACTATCCGGGAAAAAGAGACCCAGTACTTC. Its protein product is CASSTIREKETQYF. The full variable domain, in which reference TRBV19 and TRBJ2-5 provide the parts outside the CDR3, is DGGITQSPKYLFRKEGQNVTLSCEQNLNHDAMYWYRQDPGQGLRLIYYSQIVNDFQKGDIAEGYSVSREKKESFPLTVTSAQKNPTAFYLCASSTIREKETQYFGPGTRLLVL.

This chain joins TRBV2 and TRBJ2-2; D perhaps matches TRBD1 (5 bases). V was pared by 6 bases and J by 1 base, with 9 bases between. Looked up from germline, CDR1 is SNHLY and CDR2 is FYNNEI. The CDR3 loop spans 14 amino acids. The CDR3 DNA is TGTGCCAGCAGGGGCAGGGTGAACACCGGGGAGCTGTTTTTT. The encoded protein is CASRGRVNTGELFF. Variable domain in full (rest from reference TRBV2 and TRBJ2-2): EPEVTQTPSHQVTQMGQEVILRCVPISNHLYFYWYRQILGQKVEFLVSFYNNEISEKSEIFDDQFSVERPDGSNFTLKIRSTKLEDSAMYFCASRGRVNTGELFFGEGSRLTVL.

This clone qualifies as medium-sized. The chain carries TRBV28 and TRBJ1-4; TRBD1 matches at 8 bases. From germline, CDR1 is MDHEN and CDR2 SYDVKM. This CDR3 has 14 amino acids. V lost 6 bases and J lost 8; bases outside the gene matches: 8. The CDR3 DNA reads as TGTGCCAGCAGACCCGGACAGGGTTACGAAAAACTGTTTTTT. Amino acids: CASRPGQGYEKLFF. The full variable domain, with the rest looked up from reference TRBV28 and TRBJ1-4, is DVKVTQSSRYLVKRTGEKVFLECVQDMDHENMFWYRQDPGLGLRLIYFSYDVKMKEKGDIPEGYSVSREKKERFSLILESASTNQTSMYLCASRPGQGYEKLFFGSGTQLSVL.

Regarding this clone: Its ends do not fully match the called genes, so a read error is possible. The chain employs TRBV11-2 and TRBJ2-7; tentative D call: TRBD2 (6 bases). The CDR3 runs 14 residues. Per the germline V gene, CDR1 is SGHAT and CDR2 is FQNNGV. CDR3 DNA sequence: TGTGCCAGCACCACTTGGGCGGGGTCTGGGTCTTATGACTTC. The encoded protein is CASTTWAGSGSYDF. Looking up the rest from reference TRBV11-2 and TRBJ2-7 gives the full variable domain: EAGVAQSPRYKIIEKRQSVAFWCNPISGHATLYWYQQILGQGPKLLIQFQNNGVVDDSQLPKDRFSAERLKGVDSTLKIQPAKLEDSAVYLCASTTWAGSGSYDFGPGTRLTVT.

This clone came up once. The CDR3 reads CASWDRGIVYTF. Written as DNA, the CDR3 is TGTGCCAGCTGGGACAGGGGGATCGTCTACACCTTC. This chain joins TRBV2 and TRBJ1-2, with 11 bases lining up with TRBD1. CDR3 length equals 12 residues. The germline gives CDR1 SNHLY, CDR2 FYNNEI. The junction had 6 bases not matched to a gene; V was cut back by 8 bases and J by 10 bases.

The genes are TRBV6-6 and TRBJ1-1; 10 bases are shared with TRBD1. Germline CDR1 reads MNHNY; CDR2 reads SVGAGI (reference sequence). The CDR3 is made up of 16 amino acids. After removal of 5 bases from V and 4 bases from J, the junction contained 10 bases not matched to a gene. The CDR3 nucleotides read TGTGCCAGCAGTCAGACAGGGGGCGAGTTCTTCACTGAAGCTTTCTTT. The encoded protein is CASSQTGGEFFTEAFF.

The CDR3 DNA reads as TGTGCCAGCTCCCCCATTACGGGACCAGAGACCCAGTACTTC. This gives the protein CASSPITGPETQYF. V is TRBV18 and J is TRBJ2-5; perhaps D is TRBD1 or TRBD2 (5 bases each). This CDR3 comprises 14 residues. Looked up from germline, CDR1 is KGHSH and CDR2 is LQKENI. The V gene lost 6 bases and the J gene lost 4 bases, with 15 bases spanning the gap.